The rows below give T cell receptor beta chains drawn from one sample of a study of a mutant IDH1 vaccine in newly diagnosed glioma. These receptors have no identified antigens. Using immunoSEQ multiplex PCR, the repertoire was profiled, and TCRdb retains in-frame clones only, with some absent. This sample carries about 53,000 clones, approximately 79% of them seen once, and the ten largest clones take nearly 7.5%. This specimen consisted of PBMCs, obtained from a glioma patient whose treatment included an IDH1 peptide vaccine. These receptors were collected from a woman between 45 and 65 years old with glioma. Both conserved end residues are part of each CDR3. The D gene is left open where the match is weak. Size tells how often a clone was seen (once, few, many) or the class of an expanded clone, and some rows leave it out.

abundance | d_gene | j_gene | v_gene | CDR3aa | CDR3nt
- | - | TRBJ2-2 | TRBV11-1 | CASSLGVPTGELFF | TGTGCCAGCAGCTTAGGCGTGCCGACCGGGGAGCTGTTTTTT
- | TRBD1 | TRBJ1-1 | TRBV28 | CASKRGGDSMNTEAFF | TGTGCCAGCAAGCGAGGGGGGGACAGCATGAACACTGAAGCTTTCTTT
few | TRBD2 | TRBJ2-2 | TRBV19 | CASSIGLVGGELFF | TGTGCCAGTAGTATTGGACTAGTCGGCGGGGAGCTGTTTTTT
- | - | TRBJ1-1 | TRBV7-7 | CASSLDEGTEAFF | TGTGCTAGCAGCTTAGATGAGGGCACTGAAGCTTTCTTT
- | - | TRBJ1-4 | TRBV7-9 | CASSRGATNEKLFF | TGTGCCAGCAGCAGAGGGGCCACTAATGAAAAACTGTTTTTT
- | TRBD1 | TRBJ1-5 | TRBV6-1 | CASSARRDRASNQPQHF | TGTGCCAGCAGTGCCCGAAGGGACAGGGCGAGCAATCAGCCCCAGCATTTT
- | TRBD1 | TRBJ1-3 | TRBV19 | CASSKTPGTGVRSGNTIYF | TGTGCCAGTAGCAAAACTCCCGGGACAGGGGTACGTTCCGGGAACACCATATATTTT
- | TRBD1 | TRBJ1-2 | TRBV5-1 | CASSLDDRGHYGYTF | TGCGCCAGCAGCTTGGACGACAGGGGGCACTATGGCTACACCTTC
- | TRBD1 | TRBJ1-2 | TRBV6-5 | CASSSSGTGSNYGYTF | TGTGCCAGCAGTTCCTCGGGGACAGGGTCCAACTATGGCTACACCTTC
few | - | TRBJ1-2 | TRBV28 | CASSFAQVGYTF | TGTGCCAGCAGTTTCGCTCAAGTCGGCTACACCTTC
- | TRBD1 | TRBJ2-7 | TRBV5-1 | CASSPDRGTYEQYF | TGCGCCAGCAGCCCCGACAGGGGGACCTACGAGCAGTACTTC
- | - | TRBJ2-2 | TRBV4-1 | CASSQGDPGELFF | TGCGCCAGCAGCCAAGGGGATCCCGGGGAGCTGTTTTTT
- | - | TRBJ1-1 | TRBV6-1 | CASSEVRARDTEAFF | TGTGCCAGCAGTGAAGTCAGGGCCAGGGACACTGAAGCTTTCTTT
- | TRBD2 | TRBJ2-1 | TRBV5-6 | CASWSGQPWGGEQFF | TGTGCCAGCTGGTCAGGGCAGCCCTGGGGGGGTGAGCAGTTCTTC
- | - | TRBJ2-7 | TRBV7-8 | CASSNPGGAEGLGEQYF | TGTGCCAGCAGCAACCCCGGGGGTGCGGAGGGGCTAGGAGAGCAGTACTTC
- | TRBD1 | TRBJ2-5 | TRBV7-8 | CASSIWDRESQETQYF | TGTGCCAGCAGCATATGGGACAGGGAAAGCCAAGAGACCCAGTACTTC
- | - | TRBJ2-7 | TRBV10-3 | CAIEGISYEQYF | TGTGCCATAGAGGGGATCTCCTACGAGCAGTACTTC
- | - | TRBJ2-6 | TRBV11-2 | CASSLVGASSGANVLTF | TGTGCCAGCAGCTTAGTAGGGGCCTCCTCTGGGGCCAACGTCCTGACTTTC
few | - | TRBJ1-2 | TRBV14 | CASSRRRGTWDGYTF | TGTGCCAGCAGCCGTAGGAGAGGGACTTGGGATGGCTACACCTTC
- | TRBD1 | TRBJ1-5 | TRBV6-1 | CASARQGRSNQPQHF | TGTGCCAGCGCACGACAGGGTAGGAGCAATCAGCCCCAGCATTTT
- | - | TRBJ1-1 | TRBV7-2 | CASSLILVNTEAFF | TGTGCCAGCAGCTTAATATTGGTGAACACTGAAGCTTTCTTT
- | TRBD1 | TRBJ1-2 | TRBV6-1 | CASSDRDRLIGYTF | TGTGCCAGCAGTGATAGGGACAGGCTAATAGGCTACACCTTC
- | - | TRBJ1-1 | TRBV6-6 | CASTLTGGTEAFF | TGTGCCAGCACCCTTACGGGGGGGACTGAAGCTTTCTTT
few | TRBD1 | TRBJ2-1 | TRBV5-1 | CASSVDRGRTNEQFF | TGCGCCAGCAGCGTGGACAGGGGGCGCACAAATGAGCAGTTCTTC
- | - | TRBJ2-7 | TRBV5-5 | CASSFGYSYEQYF | TGTGCCAGCAGCTTTGGATACTCCTACGAGCAGTACTTC
- | - | TRBJ1-1 | TRBV2 | CASRVRGTEAFF | TGTGCCAGCAGGGTCAGAGGGACTGAAGCTTTCTTT
- | - | TRBJ1-1 | TRBV5-4 | CASSLQDTEAFF | TGTGCCAGCAGCCTCCAGGACACTGAAGCTTTCTTT
- | TRBD1 | TRBJ2-1 | TRBV6-1 | CASSELETGGLFF | TGTGCCAGCAGTGAATTGGAGACAGGGGGGTTGTTCTTC
- | - | TRBJ1-3 | TRBV6-1 | CASSGTASHSGNTIYF | TGTGCCAGCAGTGGAACAGCGAGTCACTCTGGAAACACCATATATTTT
once | - | TRBJ2-1 | TRBV7-3 | CASSPIRQSSSYNEQFF | TGTGCCAGCAGCCCCATCCGGCAAAGTAGCTCCTACAATGAGCAGTTCTTC
- | - | TRBJ1-1 | TRBV9 | CASSVATGGGAYTEAFF | TGTGCCAGCAGCGTAGCCACGGGGGGAGGGGCATACACTGAAGCTTTCTTT
- | - | TRBJ2-5 | TRBV29-1 | CSLMDSEETQYF | TGCAGCCTTATGGACAGTGAAGAGACCCAGTACTTC
- | - | TRBJ1-1 | TRBV4-2 | CASSRPLMNTEAFF | TGTGCCAGCAGCCGACCCTTAATGAACACTGAAGCTTTCTTT
- | - | TRBJ2-3 | TRBV7-2 | CASSLAARTDTQYF | TGTGCCAGCAGCTTAGCGGCCCGCACAGATACGCAGTATTTT
- | - | TRBJ1-1 | TRBV30 | CAWSESGSTEAFF | TGTGCCTGGAGTGAATCGGGAAGCACTGAAGCTTTCTTT
- | - | TRBJ1-1 | TRBV11-3 | CASSSHKNTEAFF | TGTGCCAGCAGCTCTCACAAGAACACTGAAGCTTTCTTT
once | - | TRBJ1-6 | TRBV28 | CASSPTGMEARSPLHF | TGTGCCAGCAGTCCCACAGGGATGGAAGCTCGTTCACCCCTCCACTTT
- | - | TRBJ1-1 | TRBV5-6 | CASSLEMNTEAFF | TGTGCCAGCAGCTTGGAGATGAACACTGAAGCTTTCTTT
- | - | TRBJ1-1 | TRBV18 | CASSPAVNTEAFF | TGTGCCAGCTCACCAGCGGTGAACACTGAAGCTTTCTTT
- | - | TRBJ2-5 | TRBV5-1 | CASSPRLKETQYF | TGCGCCAGCAGCCCTCGGCTTAAAGAGACCCAGTACTTC
- | - | TRBJ1-2 | TRBV6-5 | CASSFAGTDYGYTF | TGTGCCAGCAGTTTTGCGGGAACGGACTATGGCTACACCTTC
- | - | TRBJ1-4 | TRBV19 | CASSITGDEKLFF | TGTGCCAGTAGTATAACGGGGGACGAAAAACTGTTTTTT
- | - | TRBJ2-7 | TRBV18 | CASSPQRKDSVEQYF | TGTGCCAGCTCACCACAACGGAAGGATTCCGTTGAGCAGTACTTC
- | - | TRBJ1-5 | TRBV2 | CASSEFGGNQPQHF | TGTGCCAGCAGTGAATTCGGGGGAAACCAGCCCCAGCATTTT
- | TRBD1 | TRBJ1-5 | TRBV5-5 | CASSLDFRDRGWQPQHF | TGTGCCAGCAGCTTGGATTTTCGGGACAGGGGCTGGCAGCCCCAGCATTTT
- | - | TRBJ1-6 | TRBV28 | CASSPPRGVGSPLHF | TGTGCCAGCAGTCCCCCCCGCGGGGTCGGATCACCCCTCCACTTT
- | - | TRBJ2-5 | TRBV15 | CATSRDTGRETQYF | TGTGCCACCAGCAGAGATACAGGGCGGGAGACCCAGTACTTC
once | - | TRBJ1-5 | TRBV2 | CATRGRVNQPQHF | TGTGCCACCCGCGGCAGAGTCAATCAGCCCCAGCATTTT
- | - | TRBJ2-7 | TRBV7-9 | CASSLGSGFYEQYF | TGTGCCAGCAGCCTCGGGTCAGGGTTCTACGAGCAGTACTTC
- | TRBD1 | TRBJ1-6 | TRBV6-1 | CASSEIDRVNSPLHF | TGTGCCAGCAGTGAGATTGACAGGGTCAATTCACCCCTCCACTTT
once | TRBD1 | TRBJ1-1 | TRBV7-3 | CASSFGQGATEAFF | TGTGCCAGCAGCTTCGGACAGGGGGCAACTGAAGCTTTCTTT
once | TRBD2 | TRBJ2-7 | TRBV5-1 | CASSLGDYIFDEQYF | TGCGCCAGCAGCTTGGGGGACTACATTTTCGACGAGCAGTACTTC
- | - | TRBJ1-1 | TRBV25-1 | CASTPHQALNTEAFF | TGTGCCAGCACCCCTCATCAGGCACTGAACACTGAAGCTTTCTTT
few | - | TRBJ1-1 | TRBV30 | CAWSVGRGMKTEAFF | TGTGCCTGGAGTGTAGGAAGAGGGATGAAGACTGAAGCTTTCTTT
- | - | TRBJ2-7 | TRBV5-1 | CASSADRALAYEQYF | TGCGCCAGCAGCGCCGATCGGGCCCTAGCCTACGAGCAGTACTTC
- | - | TRBJ1-6 | TRBV6-1 | CASRDQFSPLHF | TGTGCCAGCAGGGACCAATTTTCACCCCTCCACTTT
- | - | TRBJ1-1 | TRBV7-8 | CASSPMIQGPEAFF | TGTGCCAGCAGCCCGATGATTCAGGGGCCTGAAGCTTTCTTT
- | - | TRBJ2-2 | TRBV14 | CASSQEAEGPLRELFF | TGTGCCAGCAGCCAAGAGGCAGAGGGACCCCTCAGGGAGCTGTTTTTT
- | - | TRBJ1-2 | TRBV6-1 | CASSADENYGYTF | TGTGCCAGCAGTGCCGACGAAAACTATGGCTACACCTTC
- | - | TRBJ1-2 | TRBV9 | CASSVGEISGYTF | TGTGCCAGCAGCGTTGGGGAGATCAGCGGCTACACCTTC